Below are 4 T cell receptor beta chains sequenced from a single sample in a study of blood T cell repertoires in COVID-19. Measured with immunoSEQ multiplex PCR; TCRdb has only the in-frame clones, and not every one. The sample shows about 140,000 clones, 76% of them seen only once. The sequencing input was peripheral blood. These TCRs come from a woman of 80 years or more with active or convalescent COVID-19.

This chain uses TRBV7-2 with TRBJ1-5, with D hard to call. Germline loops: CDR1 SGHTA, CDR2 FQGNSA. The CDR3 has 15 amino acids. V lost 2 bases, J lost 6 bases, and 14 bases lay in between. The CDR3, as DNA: TGTGCCAGCAGCTTAACGGCAGGTGCAATTCAGCCCCAGCATTTT. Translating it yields CASSLTAGAIQPQHF.

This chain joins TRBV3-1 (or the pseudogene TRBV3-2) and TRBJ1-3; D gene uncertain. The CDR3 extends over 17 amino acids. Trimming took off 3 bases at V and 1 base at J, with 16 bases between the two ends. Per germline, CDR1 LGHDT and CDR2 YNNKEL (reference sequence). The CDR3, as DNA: TGTGCCAGCAGCCAGGTTTTCATGGGGAGATCTGGAAACACCATATATTTT. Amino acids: CASSQVFMGRSGNTIYF.

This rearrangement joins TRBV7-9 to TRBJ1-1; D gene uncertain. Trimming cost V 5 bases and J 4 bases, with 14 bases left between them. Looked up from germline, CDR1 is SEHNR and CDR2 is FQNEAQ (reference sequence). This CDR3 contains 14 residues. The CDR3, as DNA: TGTGCCAGCAGCCCAGCCGGGGTCTCCACTGAAGCTTTCTTT. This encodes CASSPAGVSTEAFF.

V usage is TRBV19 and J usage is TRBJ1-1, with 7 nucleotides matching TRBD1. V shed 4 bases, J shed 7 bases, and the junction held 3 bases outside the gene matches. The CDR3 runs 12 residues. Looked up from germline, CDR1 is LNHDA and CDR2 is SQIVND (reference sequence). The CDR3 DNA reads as TGTGCCAGTAGTACACGGACAGGTGAAGCTTTCTTT. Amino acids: CASSTRTGEAFF.